This T cell receptor (beta chain) was sequenced during a study of blood T cell repertoires in COVID-19. The data were produced by immunoSEQ multiplex PCR, yet TCRdb's version contains in-frame clones alone and is incomplete. The sample contains more than 150,000 clones, around 89% of which appear only once. V lost 3 bases to trimming and J lost 0 bases, with 4 bases between them. The CDR3 has 13 amino acids. This receptor was identified in a middle-aged woman with acute or convalescent COVID-19. The sequenced sample was peripheral blood. The chain uses TRBV12-3 or TRBV12-4 and TRBJ2-3; the D is unclear. The CDR3 protein is CASSFGSTDTQYF. The CDR3 DNA reads TGTGCCAGCAGTTTTGGCAGCACAGATACGCAGTATTTT.